The 3 T cell receptor beta chains presented below share a single source sample, sequenced in a study of T cell responses to AZD1222 COVID-19 vaccine. Assay: immunoSEQ multiplex PCR; the TCRdb copy retains only in-frame clones and omits some. The data contain 120,000 or so clones, just under 95% of them singletons. Sequences were derived from peripheral blood, sampled on day 0 of AZD1222 vaccination. These receptors originate from an adult in good health.

This chain connects TRBV28 to TRBJ1-2; no definite D call. Trimming cost V 3 bases and J 8 bases, with 10 bases left between them. Germline V gene sequence: CDR1 MDHEN, CDR2 SYDVKM. CDR3 length: 12 amino acids. CDR3 amino acids: CASSFPGTGYTF. CDR3 in DNA: TGTGCCAGCAGTTTTCCAGGCACGGGCTACACCTTC.

This rearrangement joins TRBV6-5 to TRBJ2-6, with D perhaps matching TRBD2 (5 bases). V shed 5 bases and J shed 4 bases, with 9 bases lying between them. CDR1 and CDR2 (germline): MNHEY, SVGAGI. This CDR3 region has 14 residues. The CDR3 region is CASSPRRGANVLTF. CDR3 in DNA: TGTGCCAGCAGTCCCCGGAGGGGGGCCAACGTCCTGACTTTC.

Comment on this clone: Other DNA sequences in the same sample also yield this CDR3. The rearrangement uses TRBV5-1 and TRBJ1-4, with D maybe TRBD1 (5 bases). Germline-derived CDR1 and CDR2 are SGHRS and YFSETQ. CDR3 length: 15 residues. Between the trimmed V and J ends, which lost 0 bases and 2 bases, there was a span of 8 bases. The CDR3 region is CASSLGGATNEKLFF. CDR3 in DNA: TGCGCCAGCAGCTTGGGCGGGGCCACTAATGAAAAACTGTTTTTT.